What follows are 5 T cell receptor beta chains derived from one specimen sequenced in a study of vaccination effects on CD4 cells after COVID-19. Viral peptide pools were used in the ViraFEST assay to expand antigen-specific CD4+ T cells, and sequencing came afterward. After roughly 10 days in culture, the CD4+ T cells were isolated. BNT162b2 vaccine or mRNA-1273 vaccine was given to participants in two doses. What these receptors recognize is not known. The data were produced by immunoSEQ multiplex PCR, yet TCRdb's version contains in-frame clones alone and is incomplete. The sample lists some 23,000 clones, approximately 76% occurring once. Specimen: CD4+ T cells from PBMCs cultured with HCoV-229E spike peptides, collected after COVID-19 vaccination. These receptors originate from a human donor who received a COVID-19 vaccine.

The chain combines TRBV6-6 with TRBJ2-7; D might be TRBD1 (6 bases). Germline values: CDR1 MNHNY, CDR2 SVGAGI (reference sequence). This CDR3 contains 13 residues. The V and J ends lost 2 bases and 6 bases respectively, with 11 bases between them. The CDR3 here is CASSYPTGPEQYF. The CDR3 DNA follows: TGTGCCAGCAGTTACCCAACAGGGCCCGAGCAGTACTTC.

This clone appeared a single time. This chain connects TRBV19 to TRBJ1-2; D gene unclear. The CDR3 runs 15 residues. V dropped 1 base and J dropped 4 bases, with 13 bases sitting between them. Germline V gene lookup returns CDR1 LNHDA and CDR2 SQIVND (reference sequence). CDR3 nucleotide sequence: TGTGCCAGTAGTATAGGGCGGAGGTCAAGCTATGGCTACACCTTC. Amino acid sequence: CASSIGRRSSYGYTF.

The table lists this clone with a few counts. V usage is TRBV10-3 and J usage is TRBJ2-1; a weak D match, TRBD1 (5 bases). Between the trimmed V and J ends, which lost 3 bases and 2 bases, there was a span of 20 bases. Germline V gene data show CDR1 as ENHRY and CDR2 as SYGVKD. This CDR3 region has 18 residues. The CDR3 protein is CAISDSPGSRATYNEQFF. In DNA, the CDR3 is TGTGCCATCAGTGATTCCCCAGGGTCTAGAGCTACCTACAATGAGCAGTTCTTC.

V is TRBV18 and J is TRBJ1-1; D unresolved. In germline, CDR1 is KGHSH, CDR2 LQKENI. The CDR3 extends over 13 amino acids. V gave up 3 bases and J gave up 3 bases, with 8 bases separating them. The CDR3 DNA reads as TGTGCCAGCTCACCGAGACACGACACTGAAGCTTTCTTT. Amino acid sequence: CASSPRHDTEAFF.

The rearrangement joins TRBV12-5 to TRBJ2-5; D is possibly TRBD2 (6 bases). Germline assignment: CDR1 LGHNT and CDR2 FRNRAP. The CDR3 is 16 residues long. V was trimmed by 0 bases and J by 4 bases, leaving 15 bases between them. The CDR3 loop is CASGLVLGGFVETQYF. The CDR3, as DNA: TGTGCTAGTGGTTTGGTGCTCGGGGGATTTGTAGAGACCCAGTACTTC. Supplemented by reference TRBV12-5 and TRBJ2-5, the full variable domain reads DARVTQTPRHKVTEMGQEVTMRCQPILGHNTVFWYRQTMMQGLELLAYFRNRAPLDDSGMPKDRFSAEMPDATLATLKIQPSEPRDSAVYFCASGLVLGGFVETQYFGPGTRLLVL.